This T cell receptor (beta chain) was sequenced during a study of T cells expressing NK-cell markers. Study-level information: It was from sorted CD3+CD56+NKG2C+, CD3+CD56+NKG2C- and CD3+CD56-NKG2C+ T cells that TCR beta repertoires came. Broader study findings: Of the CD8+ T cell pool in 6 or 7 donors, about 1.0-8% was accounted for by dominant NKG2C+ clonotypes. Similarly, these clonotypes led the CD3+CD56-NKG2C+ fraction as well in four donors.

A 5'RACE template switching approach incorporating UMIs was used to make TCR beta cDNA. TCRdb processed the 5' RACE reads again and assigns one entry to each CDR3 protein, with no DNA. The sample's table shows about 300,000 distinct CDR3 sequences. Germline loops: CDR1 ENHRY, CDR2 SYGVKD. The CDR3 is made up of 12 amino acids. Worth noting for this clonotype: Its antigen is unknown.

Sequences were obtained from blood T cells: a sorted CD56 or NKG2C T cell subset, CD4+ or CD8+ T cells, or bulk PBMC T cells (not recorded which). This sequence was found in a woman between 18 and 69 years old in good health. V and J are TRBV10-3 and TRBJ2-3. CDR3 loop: CAISDEVYTQYF.